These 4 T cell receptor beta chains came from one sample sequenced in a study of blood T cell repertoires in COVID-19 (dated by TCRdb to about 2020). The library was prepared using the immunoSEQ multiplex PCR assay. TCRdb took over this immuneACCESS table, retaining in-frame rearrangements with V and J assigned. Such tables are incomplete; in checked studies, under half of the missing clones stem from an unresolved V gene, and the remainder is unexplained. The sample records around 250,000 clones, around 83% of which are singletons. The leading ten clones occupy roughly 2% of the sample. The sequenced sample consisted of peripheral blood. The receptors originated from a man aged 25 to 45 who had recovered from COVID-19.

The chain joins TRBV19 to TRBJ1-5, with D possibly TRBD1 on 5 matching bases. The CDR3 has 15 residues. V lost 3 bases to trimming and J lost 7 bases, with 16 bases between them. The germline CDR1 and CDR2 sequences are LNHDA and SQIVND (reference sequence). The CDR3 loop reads CASSMNSGFRQPQHF. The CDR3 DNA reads TGTGCCAGTAGTATGAATTCAGGGTTTAGGCAGCCCCAGCATTTT.

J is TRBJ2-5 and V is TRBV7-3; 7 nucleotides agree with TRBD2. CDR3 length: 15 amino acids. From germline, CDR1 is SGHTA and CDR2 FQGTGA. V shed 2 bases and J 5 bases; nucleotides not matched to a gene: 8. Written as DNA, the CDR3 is TGTGCCAGCAGCTTACAGAGCGGGGATGGGGAGACCCAGTACTTC. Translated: CASSLQSGDGETQYF. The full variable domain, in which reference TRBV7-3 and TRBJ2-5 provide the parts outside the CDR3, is GAGVSQTPSNKVTEKGKYVELRCDPISGHTALYWYRQSLGQGPEFLIYFQGTGAADDSGLPNDRFFAVRPEGSVSTLKIQRTERGDSAVYLCASSLQSGDGETQYFGPGTRLLVL.

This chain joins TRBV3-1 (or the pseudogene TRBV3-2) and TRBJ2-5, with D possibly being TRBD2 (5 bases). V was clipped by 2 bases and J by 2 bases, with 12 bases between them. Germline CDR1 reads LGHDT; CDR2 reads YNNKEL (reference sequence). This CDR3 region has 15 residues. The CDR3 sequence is CASSQMIAMQETQYF. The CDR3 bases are TGTGCCAGCAGCCAAATGATAGCGATGCAAGAGACCCAGTACTTC.

This chain's CDR3 is CAISRSQGFNTEAFF. Written as DNA, the CDR3 is TGTGCCATCTCCCGTAGTCAGGGATTTAACACTGAAGCTTTCTTT. The chain employs TRBV6-5 and TRBJ1-1, with D possibly being TRBD1 (5 bases). Between the trimmed V and J ends, which lost 10 bases and 2 bases, there was a span of 20 bases. The CDR3 covers 15 residues. CDR1 is MNHEY and CDR2 is SVGAGI in the germline V gene.